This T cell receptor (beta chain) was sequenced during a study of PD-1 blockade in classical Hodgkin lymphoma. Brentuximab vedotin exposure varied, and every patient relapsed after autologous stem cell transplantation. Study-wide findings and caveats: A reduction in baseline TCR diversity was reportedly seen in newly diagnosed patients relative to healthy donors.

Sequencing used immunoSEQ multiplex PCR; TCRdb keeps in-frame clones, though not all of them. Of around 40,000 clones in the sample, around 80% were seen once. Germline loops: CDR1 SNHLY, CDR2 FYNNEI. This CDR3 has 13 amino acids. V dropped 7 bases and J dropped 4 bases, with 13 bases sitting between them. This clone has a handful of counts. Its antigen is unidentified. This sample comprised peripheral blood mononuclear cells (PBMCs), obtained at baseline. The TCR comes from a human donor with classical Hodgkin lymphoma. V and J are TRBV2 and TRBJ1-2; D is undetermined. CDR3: CASTEGGGYGYTF. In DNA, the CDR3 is TGTGCCAGCACGGAGGGTGGAGGCTATGGCTACACCTTC.